The 25 T cell receptor beta chains given below trace back to one sample, sequenced in a study of shared clonotypes between healthy human individuals. Produced via immunoSEQ multiplex PCR; TCRdb's table is partial and in-frame only. The table has approximately 940,000 clones, 60% to 85% seen once. Sequencing input: memory CD4+ T cells sorted from blood. Subset specified: CD45RA-negative fraction. These receptors all stem from a man aged 18-30 years in good health.

The V call is TRBV10-3, the J call TRBJ2-3, with D tentatively TRBD1 or TRBD2 (5 bases each). Germline assignment: CDR1 ENHRY and CDR2 SYGVKD. This CDR3 region has 13 residues. Trimming stripped 3 bases from V and 5 bases from J, with 9 bases between. The CDR3 loop reads CAISEGTGDTQYF. The DNA of the CDR3 is TGTGCCATCAGTGAAGGGACGGGAGATACGCAGTATTTT.

The chain is built from TRBV19 and TRBJ2-7, with TRBD1 identical over 7 bases. Per germline, CDR1 LNHDA and CDR2 SQIVND (reference sequence). The CDR3 sequence is 13 residues long. The J segment lost 4 bases and the V segment lost 4 bases, leaving 4 bases of the junction unmatched. DNA for the CDR3: TGTGCCAGTAGTAAGGCCAGGGGGTACGAGCAGTACTTC. Residues: CASSKARGYEQYF.

The V gene is TRBV29-1, the J gene TRBJ2-3, with D possibly matching TRBD1 (5 bases). The germline gives CDR1 SQVTM, CDR2 ANQGSEA. This CDR3 is 14 amino acids long. Trimming took 6 bases from V and 1 from J, leaving 14 bases between them. The CDR3 is CSVPLGAGTDTQYF. CDR3 nucleotide sequence: TGCAGCGTGCCCCTAGGGGCTGGCACAGATACGCAGTATTTT.

The chain links TRBV6-1 to TRBJ1-1; D perhaps matches TRBD1 (5 bases). The CDR3 loop spans 13 amino acids. The germline V and J ends were trimmed by 8 bases and 2 bases, with 12 bases remaining between them. Germline CDR1 is MNHNS and CDR2 is SASEGT. CDR3 nucleotides: TGTGCCAGCCTAGTGAGGGGTAACACTGAAGCTTTCTTT. Amino acid sequence: CASLVRGNTEAFF.

The chain combines TRBV27 with TRBJ1-5; 7 positions agree with TRBD1. There are 18 residues in the CDR3. Germline V gene lookup returns CDR1 MNHEY and CDR2 SMNVEV (reference sequence). V lost 8 bases, J lost 0 bases, and 16 bases stayed unmatched. The CDR3 DNA follows: TGTGCCAGCCATCCGACCGGACAGGTGGGGAATAGCAATCAGCCCCAGCATTTT. As protein: CASHPTGQVGNSNQPQHF.

The rearrangement joins TRBV18 to TRBJ2-1, with 8 nucleotides matching TRBD1. J gave up 0 bases and V 2 bases, and 6 bases lay outside the gene matches. CDR1 and CDR2 from the germline V gene are KGHSH and LQKENI. The CDR3 runs 17 residues. The CDR3 is CASSPKRTGSSYNEQFF. Here the CDR3 DNA reads TGTGCCAGCTCACCAAAGAGGACAGGGAGCTCCTACAATGAGCAGTTCTTC.

This clone was detected once. This sequence joins TRBV9 and TRBJ2-1; TRBD2 aligns across 8 bases. The germline CDR1 and CDR2 sequences are SGDLS and YYNGEE. This CDR3 is built from 15 residues. The trim removed 0 bases at V and 5 bases at J, leaving 4 bases unmatched. The CDR3 region is CASSVVAGIDNEQFF. The CDR3, as DNA: TGTGCCAGCAGCGTAGTAGCGGGAATAGACAATGAGCAGTTCTTC.

This clone was seen just once. The chain joins TRBV5-3 to TRBJ1-2; D call uncertain. TRBV5-3 is given ORF status, its function remaining uncertain. This CDR3 spans 14 amino acids. The germline V and J ends were trimmed by 3 bases and 3 bases, with 12 bases remaining between them. This CDR3 reads CARSSSAAHYGYTF. In DNA, the CDR3 is TGTGCCAGAAGCTCCTCTGCAGCTCACTATGGCTACACCTTC.

This chain joins TRBV25-1 and TRBJ1-2, with a tentative D call TRBD1 (6 bases). Trimming shortened V by 8 bases and J by 0 bases, and 22 bases separated the two germline ends. The CDR3 consists of 17 residues. Germline CDR1 and CDR2: MGHDK and SYGVNS. The DNA for the CDR3 is TGTGCCAGCGTGGGGGGATCCCCGGACAGAGCTAACTATGGCTACACCTTC. This codes for CASVGGSPDRANYGYTF.

This chain uses TRBV27 with TRBJ1-3; 7 nucleotides line up with TRBD1. Germline assignment: CDR1 MNHEY and CDR2 SMNVEV (reference sequence). The V gene end was trimmed by 11 bases and the J gene end by 1 base; junction bases not matched to a gene: 17. The CDR3 runs 17 residues. CDR3 DNA sequence: TGTGCCCCGCGGGGGGTGGGCAGGGGGGAGTCTGGAAACACCATATATTTT. It translates to CAPRGVGRGESGNTIYF.

The chain recombines TRBV2 with TRBJ2-3, with a possible D match to TRBD1 (6 bases). Trimming left V 5 bases short and J 9 bases short, with 15 bases between. From germline, CDR1 is SNHLY and CDR2 FYNNEI. This CDR3 has 13 amino acids. CDR3 residues: CASSSRGSGTQYF. The CDR3, as DNA: TGTGCCAGCAGTTCCAGGGGTTCGGGCACGCAGTATTTT.

This chain uses TRBV15 with TRBJ2-7, with D possibly TRBD2 on 5 matching bases. V was cut by 5 bases and J by 1 base, with 9 bases left in between. CDR1 and CDR2 (germline): LNHNV, YYDKDF (reference sequence). CDR3 length: 13 amino acids. CDR3 in amino acids: CATSLGSSYEQYF. CDR3 DNA sequence: TGTGCCACCAGCCTGGGGAGTTCCTACGAGCAGTACTTC.

The chain uses TRBV19 and TRBJ2-5; the D gene is possibly TRBD1 (5 bases). The CDR3 is 12 residues long. Germline-derived CDR1 and CDR2 are LNHDA and SQIVND (reference sequence). Trimming stripped 4 bases from V and 2 bases from J, with 5 bases between. The CDR3: CASSRTQETQYF. The DNA of the CDR3 is TGTGCCAGTAGTAGGACACAAGAGACCCAGTACTTC. Filled out from reference TRBV19 and TRBJ2-5, the complete variable domain reads DGGITQSPKYLFRKEGQNVTLSCEQNLNHDAMYWYRQDPGQGLRLIYYSQIVNDFQKGDIAEGYSVSREKKESFPLTVTSAQKNPTAFYLCASSRTQETQYFGPGTRLLVL.

The chain joins TRBV6-1 to TRBJ1-3; no clear D. Germline loops: CDR1 MNHNS, CDR2 SASEGT. V lost 2 bases to trimming and J lost 1 base, with 9 bases between them. This CDR3 has 15 residues. The CDR3 loop reads CASSERVNSGNTIYF. The CDR3 DNA reads TGTGCCAGCAGTGAAAGGGTAAATTCTGGAAACACCATATATTTT.

For this clone: The same CDR3 is also encoded by other DNA sequences in this sample. The rearrangement joins TRBV19 to TRBJ2-3, with D unclear. Germline-derived CDR1 and CDR2 are LNHDA and SQIVND (reference sequence). The CDR3 is 14 amino acids. V lost 1 base, J lost 0 bases, and 5 bases lay in between. CDR3 DNA sequence: TGTGCCAGTAGTATAGGGGGTAGCACAGATACGCAGTATTTT. This sequence encodes CASSIGGSTDTQYF. Full variable domain (rest looked up from reference TRBV19 and TRBJ2-3): DGGITQSPKYLFRKEGQNVTLSCEQNLNHDAMYWYRQDPGQGLRLIYYSQIVNDFQKGDIAEGYSVSREKKESFPLTVTSAQKNPTAFYLCASSIGGSTDTQYFGPGTRLTVL.

The chain joins TRBV27 to TRBJ2-1; no definite D call. V shed 7 bases and J shed 11 bases, with 9 bases lying between them. The CDR3 has 10 residues. CDR1 and CDR2 (germline): MNHEY, SMNVEV (reference sequence). The CDR3 here is CASIKLKQFF. CDR3 coding DNA: TGTGCCAGCATCAAACTTAAGCAGTTCTTC.

The chain uses TRBV19 and TRBJ2-1; 8 bases map to TRBD1. The CDR3 runs 14 residues. The germline gives CDR1 LNHDA, CDR2 SQIVND (reference sequence). The V and J ends lost 6 bases and 3 bases, in that order; junction bases with no gene match: 4. CDR3 sequence (DNA): TGTGCCAGTAGAGGACAGGGAATCTACAATGAGCAGTTCTTC. Its translation is CASRGQGIYNEQFF.

This clone occurred once. CDR3 nucleotide sequence: TGTGCCAGCAGCTTAGATATAGCGGGCGGCCTTTCCACCGGGGAGCTGTTTTTT. Protein: CASSLDIAGGLSTGELFF. This chain joins TRBV7-2 and TRBJ2-2, with 7 bases matching TRBD2. V shed 1 base and J 4 bases; nucleotides not matched to a gene: 12. Per the germline V gene, CDR1 is SGHTA and CDR2 is FQGNSA. This CDR3 is 18 amino acids long.

The rearrangement joins TRBV19 to TRBJ2-2; maybe TRBD1 (5 bases). This CDR3 has 16 residues. From germline, CDR1 is LNHDA and CDR2 SQIVND (reference sequence). Trimming shortened V by 4 bases and J by 6 bases, and 18 bases separated the two germline ends. CDR3: CASSNPRVGSAGELFF. CDR3 coding DNA: TGTGCCAGTAGTAACCCCAGGGTGGGTTCGGCCGGGGAGCTGTTTTTT.

The genes are TRBV6-5 and TRBJ2-3; 8 positions agree with TRBD2. The germline gives CDR1 MNHEY, CDR2 SVGAGI. V trimming: 6 bases; J trimming: 0 bases; junction bases outside the gene matches: 2. The CDR3 spans 14 residues. CDR3 DNA sequence: TGTGCCAGCAGGCCTAGCGGGAGCACAGATACGCAGTATTTT. It is translated as CASRPSGSTDTQYF.

The J gene is TRBJ2-1, the V gene TRBV6-1; D perhaps matches TRBD1 (6 bases). Trimming removed 4 bases at V and 4 bases at J, with 14 bases between. Germline V lookup: CDR1 MNHNS, CDR2 SASEGT. The CDR3 spans 15 residues. The CDR3 DNA reads as TGTGCCAGCAGTGTGTCCGGACAGCTATACAATGAGCAGTTCTTC. Encoded protein: CASSVSGQLYNEQFF.

V usage is TRBV9 and J usage is TRBJ2-3; D ambiguous. Germline values: CDR1 SGDLS, CDR2 YYNGEE. CDR3 length equals 17 residues. V shed 0 bases and J shed 2 bases, with 16 bases lying between them. CDR3 sequence (DNA): TGTGCCAGCAGCGTAGCCCCAATCAGCGTCTTCACAGATACGCAGTATTTT. Amino acid sequence: CASSVAPISVFTDTQYF.

The chain combines TRBV30 with TRBJ1-2, with D possibly being TRBD1 (5 bases). Trimming took 2 bases from V and 6 from J, leaving 10 bases between them. The CDR3 has 12 residues. Germline-derived CDR1 and CDR2 are GTSNPN and SVGIG (reference sequence). CDR3 nucleotides: TGTGCCTGGAGTCCCGGGGCACATGGCTACACCTTC. Encoded protein: CAWSPGAHGYTF.

This clone was counted only a few times. This chain connects TRBV27 to TRBJ1-6; D remains unclear. Germline V gene sequence: CDR1 MNHEY, CDR2 SMNVEV (reference sequence). This CDR3 is 12 amino acids long. Trimming removed 8 bases at V and 6 bases at J, with 8 bases between. The CDR3 DNA sequence: TGTGCCAGCTGTTGGGCTAATTCACCCCTCCACTTT. Protein: CASCWANSPLHF.

Many counts were recorded for this clone. The V gene is TRBV11-2, the J gene TRBJ2-3, with 7 bases identical to TRBD2. CDR3 length: 16 amino acids. V lost 5 bases, J lost 0 bases, and 8 bases stayed unmatched. The germline V gene encodes CDR1 SGHAT and CDR2 FQNNGV. CDR3 in amino acids: CASSPGGSISTDTQYF. CDR3 sequence (DNA): TGTGCCAGCAGCCCCGGGGGGAGCATAAGCACAGATACGCAGTATTTT.